The 26 T cell receptor beta chains reported below all come from one sample, sequenced in a study of T cell responses to AZD1222 COVID-19 vaccine. Only in-frame clones appear in the TCRdb table, and some are missing; sequencing was by immunoSEQ multiplex PCR. The sample consists of more than 150,000 clones, 94% of them appearing once. The material sequenced was peripheral blood, taken on day 0 of AZD1222 vaccination. These receptor sequences come from an adult in good health.

The chain employs TRBV6-5 and TRBJ2-1, with D perhaps TRBD1 (6 bases). V was cut by 6 bases and J by 0 bases, with 12 bases left in between. Germline V lookup: CDR1 MNHEY, CDR2 SVGAGI. This CDR3 comprises 15 residues. The DNA for the CDR3 is TGTGCCAGCAGGAGTACAGGGAGCTCCTACAATGAGCAGTTCTTC. Translation: CASRSTGSSYNEQFF.

This clone was detected once. The CDR3 spells CASSPRVRGAEAFF. The CDR3 DNA reads TGTGCCAGCTCACCGAGGGTCAGGGGCGCTGAAGCTTTCTTT. V usage is TRBV18 and J usage is TRBJ1-1; TRBD1 is a possible D gene (6 bases). This CDR3 spans 14 amino acids. Germline V gene sequence: CDR1 KGHSH, CDR2 LQKENI. Trimming shortened V by 3 bases and J by 6 bases, and 14 bases separated the two germline ends. The variable domain in full, with the rest retrieved from reference TRBV18 and TRBJ1-1, is NAGVMQNPRHLVRRRGQEARLRCSPMKGHSHVYWYRQLPEEGLKFMVYLQKENIIDESGMPKERFSAEFPKEGPSILRIQQVVRGDSAAYFCASSPRVRGAEAFFGQGTRLTVV.

This chain connects TRBV21-1 to TRBJ2-5; TRBD1 is taken as the D call from the table, unchecked against the DNA. TRBV21-1 is termed a pseudogene. There are 16 residues in the CDR3. CDR3 sequence (DNA): TGTGCCAGCAGTCGTAGGACACAGGGGGTTGGAGAGACCCAGTACTTC. This translates into CASSRRTQGVGETQYF.

The V gene is TRBV7-9, the J gene TRBJ1-3; unclear D gene. The CDR3 is made up of 13 amino acids. Trimming shortened V by 7 bases and J by 0 bases, and 7 bases separated the two germline ends. Germline loops: CDR1 SEHNR, CDR2 FQNEAQ (reference sequence). The DNA for the CDR3 is TGTGCCAGCACCTCCTTCTCTGGAAACACCATATATTTT. It specifies CASTSFSGNTIYF.

J is TRBJ2-7 and V is TRBV5-5, with a tentative D call TRBD2 (5 bases). The CDR3 runs 15 residues. V lost 1 base and J 5 bases, leaving 16 bases between the germline ends. Germline-derived CDR1 and CDR2 are SGHKS and YYEKEE (reference sequence). The CDR3 protein is CASSLLGLGENEQYF. The CDR3 nucleotides read TGTGCCAGCAGCTTGCTTGGACTCGGAGAGAACGAGCAGTACTTC.

The J gene is TRBJ2-7, the V gene TRBV7-9, with 7 bases identical to TRBD1. Germline lookup yields CDR1 SEHNR and CDR2 FQNEAQ (reference sequence). Trimming cost V 5 bases and J 4 bases; bases outside gene matches: 2. There are 12 residues in the CDR3. The CDR3 reads CASSATGYEQYF. The CDR3 DNA reads as TGTGCCAGCAGCGCGACAGGGTACGAGCAGTACTTC.

The chain recombines TRBV5-4 with TRBJ2-7; TRBD1 matches 8 bases. The V gene's germline CDR1 is SGHNT and CDR2 YYREEE (reference sequence). The CDR3 sequence is 14 residues long. V was pared by 2 bases and J by 2 bases, with 3 bases of the junction left unmatched. The CDR3 DNA reads TGTGCCAGCAGCTTAACAGGGGGAACCTACGAGCAGTACTTC. The encoded protein is CASSLTGGTYEQYF.

This clone turned up a few times. CDR3 DNA sequence: TGTGCCAGCAGTGAAGGGGCAGATATCTATGGCTACACCTTC. Translating gives CASSEGADIYGYTF. The chain combines TRBV6-1 with TRBJ1-2; D call uncertain. Trimming cost V 1 base and J 4 bases, with 10 bases left between them. Germline loops: CDR1 MNHNS, CDR2 SASEGT. CDR3 length: 14 residues.

CDR3 protein: CASSLVKAGGLNTEAFF. The CDR3 nucleotides are TGTGCCAGCAGCTTAGTCAAGGCAGGGGGCTTGAACACTGAAGCTTTCTTT. The V call is TRBV11-2, the J call TRBJ1-1, with 8 bases matching TRBD1. V trimming: 1 base; J trimming: 0 bases; junction bases outside the gene matches: 7. Germline CDR1 and CDR2: SGHAT and FQNNGV. The CDR3 runs 17 residues.

The CDR3 region is CSVESSSYEQYF. In nucleotides, the CDR3 is TGCAGCGTTGAATCGAGCTCCTACGAGCAGTACTTC. The chain joins TRBV29-1 to TRBJ2-7, with unresolved D. Trimming took off 2 bases at V and 0 bases at J, with 5 bases between the two ends. Looked up from germline, CDR1 is SQVTM and CDR2 is ANQGSEA. The CDR3 has 12 residues.

This sequence joins TRBV28 and TRBJ1-1, with TRBD1 matching 7 bases. The V gene's germline CDR1 is MDHEN and CDR2 SYDVKM. This CDR3 is built from 13 residues. Trimming removed 10 bases from V and 3 bases from J; junction bases left unmatched: 8. CDR3: CATRTGDYTEAFF. CDR3 DNA: TGTGCCACGCGGACAGGTGATTACACTGAAGCTTTCTTT.

The rearrangement links TRBV4-1 to TRBJ2-7, with a tentative D call TRBD1 (5 bases). Germline V gene lookup returns CDR1 MGHRA and CDR2 YSYEKL. The germline V and J ends were trimmed by 3 bases and 4 bases, with 19 bases remaining between them. The CDR3 is 16 amino acids. CDR3 region: CASSQPARTQGYEQYF. In DNA, the CDR3 is TGCGCCAGCAGCCAGCCGGCCCGGACACAAGGGTACGAGCAGTACTTC.

The J gene is TRBJ1-1, the V gene TRBV23-1, with D perhaps TRBD1 (6 bases). TRBV23-1 is marked as an open reading frame, function uncertain. V was pared by 3 bases and J by 6 bases, with 8 bases between. This CDR3 is 12 amino acids long. The CDR3 protein is CASSHRQAEAFF. The CDR3 DNA follows: TGCGCCAGCAGTCATAGACAGGCTGAAGCTTTCTTT.

The chain links TRBV5-1 to TRBJ1-4; maybe TRBD1 (5 bases). The CDR3 loop spans 15 amino acids. V was clipped by 4 bases and J by 5 bases, with 15 bases between them. CDR1 SGHRS and CDR2 YFSETQ come from the germline V gene. The CDR3 bases are TGCGCCAGCAGCCAGGGACGAGCACAGAATGAAAAACTGTTTTTT. Translated: CASSQGRAQNEKLFF.

This chain connects TRBV5-1 to TRBJ1-2, with TRBD1 as a possible D gene (5 bases). The CDR3 consists of 12 residues. Trimming shortened V by 2 bases and J by 8 bases, and 10 bases separated the two germline ends. CDR1 is SGHRS, CDR2 YFSETQ, per germline. The CDR3 loop is CASSFQGGGYTF. CDR3 coding DNA: TGCGCCAGCAGCTTCCAGGGAGGGGGCTACACCTTC.

The chain combines TRBV12-3 or TRBV12-4 with TRBJ2-7; D remains ambiguous. The CDR3 contains 13 residues. V gave up 2 bases and J gave up 2 bases, with 7 bases separating them. The CDR3 protein is CASSLRGAYEQYF. The DNA for the CDR3 is TGTGCCAGCAGTTTACGCGGAGCCTACGAGCAGTACTTC.

This chain joins TRBV2 and TRBJ1-2, with 7 bases identical to TRBD1. Germline V CDR1 and CDR2: SNHLY, FYNNEI. V shed 5 bases and J 8 bases; nucleotides not matched to a gene: 11. The CDR3 is 14 amino acids. The CDR3 DNA sequence: TGTGCCAGCAGTTCCCGACAGGGTGAAGGAGGCTACACCTTC. Translation: CASSSRQGEGGYTF.

This chain joins TRBV9 and TRBJ2-3; weak D call: TRBD2 (7 bases). This CDR3 contains 15 residues. The germline V gene has CDR1 SGDLS and CDR2 YYNGEE. With 0 bases removed from V and 2 bases from J, the gap between germline ends came to 10 bases. CDR3 loop: CASSVAGGPTDTQYF. In DNA, the CDR3 is TGTGCCAGCAGCGTAGCCGGGGGGCCCACAGATACGCAGTATTTT. Variable domain in full (rest from reference TRBV9 and TRBJ2-3): DSGVTQTPKHLITATGQRVTLRCSPRSGDLSVYWYQQSLDQGLQFLIQYYNGEERAKGNILERFSAQQFPDLHSELNLSSLELGDSALYFCASSVAGGPTDTQYFGPGTRLTVL.

The gene calls are TRBV21-1 and TRBJ2-3; whether TRBD2, the table's D call, matches the DNA was not checked. TRBV21-1 is described as a pseudogene. The CDR3 runs to 17 residues. CDR3 protein: CASSARTMTTSTDTQYF. The CDR3, as DNA: TGTGCCAGCAGCGCCCGGACTATGACGACTAGCACAGATACGCAGTATTTT.

The chain couples TRBV12-3 or TRBV12-4 to TRBJ1-1, with D uncertain. The germline V and J ends were trimmed by 3 bases and 4 bases, with 9 bases remaining between them. The CDR3 is made up of 13 amino acids. The chain's CDR3 is CASSLAGGTEAFF. The CDR3 DNA sequence: TGTGCCAGCAGTTTGGCGGGAGGCACTGAAGCTTTCTTT.

The rearrangement uses TRBV5-1 and TRBJ1-3, with D possibly being TRBD1 (5 bases). The CDR3 is 17 amino acids. The germline CDR1 and CDR2 sequences are SGHRS and YFSETQ. V dropped 4 bases and J dropped 0 bases, with 17 bases sitting between them. The CDR3, as DNA: TGCGCCAGCAGCGGGACGGACATATCGAGCTCTGGAAACACCATATATTTT. Translating it yields CASSGTDISSSGNTIYF.

This clone has a handful of counts. CDR3 region: CASRVNTEAFF. The CDR3, as DNA: TGCGCCAGCAGGGTTAACACTGAAGCTTTCTTT. The rearrangement joins TRBV5-1 to TRBJ1-1; the D is unclear. Per the germline V gene, CDR1 is SGHRS and CDR2 is YFSETQ. CDR3 length equals 11 residues. The V end lost 5 bases, the J end lost 2 bases, and 4 bases lay between the germline ends.

The chain combines TRBV7-8 with TRBJ1-5, with 7 bases fitting TRBD1. The CDR3 consists of 14 residues. V lost 7 bases and J lost 0; bases outside the gene matches: 3. CDR1 SGHVS and CDR2 FQNEAQ come from the germline V gene. The DNA of the CDR3 is TGTGCCAGCACTACAGGGGATAGCAATCAGCCCCAGCATTTT. Its protein is CASTTGDSNQPQHF.

The chain combines TRBV19 with TRBJ2-7; D call uncertain. Looked up from germline, CDR1 is LNHDA and CDR2 is SQIVND (reference sequence). V was shortened by 6 bases and J by 1 base, with 13 bases between the two germline ends. The CDR3 contains 14 residues. DNA of the CDR3: TGTGCCAGTAGGGCGGCAGGTCAATCCTACGAGCAGTACTTC. Its translation is CASRAAGQSYEQYF.

The gene calls are TRBV6-1 and TRBJ1-1, with D unclear. The CDR3 loop spans 15 amino acids. Germline CDR1 MNHNS, CDR2 SASEGT. V gave up 2 bases and J gave up 1 base, with 11 bases separating them. CDR3 sequence (DNA): TGTGCCAGCAGTGAAAGGGAACCTACGAACACTGAAGCTTTCTTT. Its protein product is CASSEREPTNTEAFF.

DNA for the CDR3: TGTGCCAGCTCCCTGGGGGGAATGAACACTGAAGCTTTCTTT. Its protein product is CASSLGGMNTEAFF. The chain links TRBV2 to TRBJ1-1; tentatively, D is TRBD1 (5 bases). V was clipped by 8 bases and J by 0 bases, with 13 bases between them. CDR3 length: 14 amino acids. The germline V gene has CDR1 SNHLY and CDR2 FYNNEI.